The rows below give T cell receptor beta chains drawn from one sample of a study of blood T cell repertoires in COVID-19. Generated by immunoSEQ multiplex PCR, the TCRdb table keeps only in-frame clones and is missing some. The sample records approximately 100,000 clones, under 75% being singletons. The sequenced material came from peripheral blood. The source of these receptors is an elderly man with acute or convalescent COVID-19. Each CDR3 is given with its conserved first and last residue. The D gene is left open where the match is weak. A row's size may be missing; if present it is once, few, many or a size class.

cdr3_nt: TGTGCCAGCAGCTTGAGTGGGGGCGCAGCTTTCTTT
cdr3_aa: CASSLSGGAAFF
clone_size: NA
j_call: TRBJ1-1
d_call: NA
v_call: TRBV7-3

cdr3_nt: TGTGCCAGCAGACCGGACAGCGCGGAAAAACTGTTTTTT
cdr3_aa: CASRPDSAEKLFF
clone_size: few
j_call: TRBJ1-4
d_call: NA
v_call: TRBV5-5

cdr3_nt: TGCGCCAGCAGCTTGTCGCAGGGGCTTTACAATGAGCAGTTCTTC
cdr3_aa: CASSLSQGLYNEQFF
clone_size: NA
j_call: TRBJ2-1
d_call: NA
v_call: TRBV5-1

cdr3_nt: TGTGCCAGCAGCTTATTATCAGGGTACGGGACCCAGTACTTC
cdr3_aa: CASSLLSGYGTQYF
clone_size: NA
j_call: TRBJ2-5
d_call: NA
v_call: TRBV7-2

cdr3_nt: TGTGCCAGCAGTCCCCCGGGTATTGGCAGGTTGGAGGTGAACACTGAAGCTTTCTTT
cdr3_aa: CASSPPGIGRLEVNTEAFF
clone_size: NA
j_call: TRBJ1-1
d_call: NA
v_call: TRBV6-6

cdr3_nt: TGTGCCAGCAGCCAAGACCGAGGCCAGCCCCAGCATTTT
cdr3_aa: CASSQDRGQPQHF
clone_size: once
j_call: TRBJ1-5
d_call: NA
v_call: TRBV4-2

cdr3_nt: TGCAGCGTCGCTAAAGGACAGGGCGGTGGCTACACCTTC
cdr3_aa: CSVAKGQGGGYTF
clone_size: few
j_call: TRBJ1-2
d_call: TRBD1
v_call: TRBV29-1

cdr3_nt: TGTGCCAGCATGGAGGGAGGATACGAGCAGTACTTC
cdr3_aa: CASMEGGYEQYF
clone_size: NA
j_call: TRBJ2-7
d_call: NA
v_call: TRBV2

cdr3_nt: TGCAGCGTTACCCCGGACAGGGCACTTTCCTACGAGCAGTACTTC
cdr3_aa: CSVTPDRALSYEQYF
clone_size: NA
j_call: TRBJ2-7
d_call: TRBD1
v_call: TRBV29-1

cdr3_nt: TGTGCCAGTAGTATGGGACAGCAGAATCAGCCCCAGCATTTT
cdr3_aa: CASSMGQQNQPQHF
clone_size: NA
j_call: TRBJ1-5
d_call: TRBD1
v_call: TRBV19

cdr3_nt: TGTGCCAGCTCAGACAGGGGCACTGAAGCTTTCTTT
cdr3_aa: CASSDRGTEAFF
clone_size: NA
j_call: TRBJ1-1
d_call: TRBD1
v_call: TRBV18

cdr3_nt: TGTGCCAGCAGCTTAGGCAGGGGTGAGACCCAGTACTTC
cdr3_aa: CASSLGRGETQYF
clone_size: NA
j_call: TRBJ2-5
d_call: NA
v_call: TRBV7-2

cdr3_nt: TGTGCCAGCAGCTTGATAGCGGGAGGGCCCTACGAGCAGTACTTC
cdr3_aa: CASSLIAGGPYEQYF
clone_size: NA
j_call: TRBJ2-7
d_call: TRBD2
v_call: TRBV11-2

cdr3_nt: TGTGCCAGCAGCCAAGCTAGCGTAGTAAACATTCAGTACTTC
cdr3_aa: CASSQASVVNIQYF
clone_size: once
j_call: TRBJ2-4
d_call: NA
v_call: TRBV14

cdr3_nt: TGTGCCACCCAACAGGGTCGGGACGAGCAGTACTTC
cdr3_aa: CATQQGRDEQYF
clone_size: NA
j_call: TRBJ2-7
d_call: NA
v_call: TRBV24-1

cdr3_nt: TGTGCCAGCAGCCGGGACACGAGCTACGAGCAGTACTTC
cdr3_aa: CASSRDTSYEQYF
clone_size: NA
j_call: TRBJ2-7
d_call: NA
v_call: TRBV5-6

cdr3_nt: TGTGCCAGCAGTGTCGAGGGTTATGAGCAGTTCTTC
cdr3_aa: CASSVEGYEQFF
clone_size: NA
j_call: TRBJ2-1
d_call: NA
v_call: TRBV2

cdr3_nt: TGTGCCAGCAGCCCTCGTGGGCGCACCGGGGAGCTGTTTTTT
cdr3_aa: CASSPRGRTGELFF
clone_size: NA
j_call: TRBJ2-2
d_call: NA
v_call: TRBV11-2

cdr3_nt: TGTGCCAGCAGTTTCCCCCCGGGCGGGGCCCAGCCCCAGCATTTT
cdr3_aa: CASSFPPGGAQPQHF
clone_size: few
j_call: TRBJ1-5
d_call: NA
v_call: TRBV28

cdr3_nt: TGCGCCAGCAGCTTGGGGGGACTCCACACAGATACGCAGTATTTT
cdr3_aa: CASSLGGLHTDTQYF
clone_size: NA
j_call: TRBJ2-3
d_call: NA
v_call: TRBV5-1

cdr3_nt: TGTGCTAGTGGAAGCGGGGGCTCCTACAATGAGCAGTTCTTC
cdr3_aa: CASGSGGSYNEQFF
clone_size: NA
j_call: TRBJ2-1
d_call: TRBD2
v_call: TRBV12-5

cdr3_nt: TGTGCCAGCAGCCAGGAACAGGGATCCACCGGGGAGCTGTTTTTT
cdr3_aa: CASSQEQGSTGELFF
clone_size: NA
j_call: TRBJ2-2
d_call: NA
v_call: TRBV7-6

cdr3_nt: TGTGCCAGCAGCCCCAGCGGGTTCGGGCCTTCCTACGAGCAGTACTTC
cdr3_aa: CASSPSGFGPSYEQYF
clone_size: NA
j_call: TRBJ2-7
d_call: NA
v_call: TRBV9

cdr3_nt: TGTGCCAGCAGCGTAGGTAGTAGCGGGGCTCTCGGGGAGCTGTTTTTT
cdr3_aa: CASSVGSSGALGELFF
clone_size: few
j_call: TRBJ2-2
d_call: TRBD2
v_call: TRBV9

cdr3_nt: TGTGCCAGCAGTTACGGACAGGGAAAACAAGAGACCCAGTACTTC
cdr3_aa: CASSYGQGKQETQYF
clone_size: NA
j_call: TRBJ2-5
d_call: TRBD1
v_call: TRBV6-5

cdr3_nt: TGCGCCAGCAGCCGCCTAGCGGGAGGTGGGTCCTACAATGAGCAGTTCTTC
cdr3_aa: CASSRLAGGGSYNEQFF
clone_size: NA
j_call: TRBJ2-1
d_call: TRBD2
v_call: TRBV4-1

cdr3_nt: TGTGCCAGTAGTATAGATCGGGTAACGGAGACCCAGTACTTC
cdr3_aa: CASSIDRVTETQYF
clone_size: NA
j_call: TRBJ2-5
d_call: NA
v_call: TRBV19

cdr3_nt: TGTGCCAGCGTACGGGACTCAGACAATGAGCAGTTCTTC
cdr3_aa: CASVRDSDNEQFF
clone_size: NA
j_call: TRBJ2-1
d_call: NA
v_call: TRBV2

cdr3_nt: TGTGCCAGCAGTGTTCAACCCACGGACTCAGAATATGGGCAGTACTTC
cdr3_aa: CASSVQPTDSEYGQYF
clone_size: NA
j_call: TRBJ2-7
d_call: NA
v_call: TRBV6-6

cdr3_nt: TGTGCCAGCAGCTACCTGACTAGTGTGAATGAGCAGTTCTTC
cdr3_aa: CASSYLTSVNEQFF
clone_size: many
j_call: TRBJ2-1
d_call: NA
v_call: TRBV5-6

cdr3_nt: TGTGCCAGTACCCCAAGCGGCAGGGGAGACAATCAGCCCCAGCATTTT
cdr3_aa: CASTPSGRGDNQPQHF
clone_size: NA
j_call: TRBJ1-5
d_call: NA
v_call: TRBV19

cdr3_nt: TGTGCCTGGGCGCGGGACGGCGCTAGCACAGATACGCAGTATTTT
cdr3_aa: CAWARDGASTDTQYF
clone_size: NA
j_call: TRBJ2-3
d_call: NA
v_call: TRBV30

cdr3_nt: TGTGCCAGCAGCTTAGAATCCGATCAGCCCCAGCATTTT
cdr3_aa: CASSLESDQPQHF
clone_size: NA
j_call: TRBJ1-5
d_call: NA
v_call: TRBV11-2

cdr3_nt: TGTGCCAGCAGCCCGAGACAGGGGGCTGGTGAAGCTTTCTTT
cdr3_aa: CASSPRQGAGEAFF
clone_size: NA
j_call: TRBJ1-1
d_call: TRBD1
v_call: TRBV3-1/TRBV3-2

cdr3_nt: TGTGCCAGCAGCACGGTACAGGGTTCCTACAATGAGCAGTTCTTC
cdr3_aa: CASSTVQGSYNEQFF
clone_size: once
j_call: TRBJ2-1
d_call: NA
v_call: TRBV7-2

cdr3_nt: TGTGCCAGCAGCGGAGGTCTAGCGGGGGTTTTTAGCACAGATACGCAGTATTTT
cdr3_aa: CASSGGLAGVFSTDTQYF
clone_size: NA
j_call: TRBJ2-3
d_call: TRBD2
v_call: TRBV9

cdr3_nt: TGTGCCAGCAGCACTCAGGTTAAGGCGCAGTATTTT
cdr3_aa: CASSTQVKAQYF
clone_size: NA
j_call: TRBJ2-3
d_call: NA
v_call: TRBV11-2

cdr3_nt: TGTGCCAGCAGCCTCCGTGGGACTAGCGGAAACAATGAGCAGTTCTTC
cdr3_aa: CASSLRGTSGNNEQFF
clone_size: NA
j_call: TRBJ2-1
d_call: TRBD2
v_call: TRBV4-2

cdr3_nt: TGTGCCAGCAGTTTAACGGAGAATCAGCCCCAGCATTTT
cdr3_aa: CASSLTENQPQHF
clone_size: NA
j_call: TRBJ1-5
d_call: NA
v_call: TRBV12-3/TRBV12-4

cdr3_nt: TGCGCCAGCAGCCAAGATATCGGGACAGGCACCTACGAGCAGTACTTC
cdr3_aa: CASSQDIGTGTYEQYF
clone_size: few
j_call: TRBJ2-7
d_call: TRBD1
v_call: TRBV4-3